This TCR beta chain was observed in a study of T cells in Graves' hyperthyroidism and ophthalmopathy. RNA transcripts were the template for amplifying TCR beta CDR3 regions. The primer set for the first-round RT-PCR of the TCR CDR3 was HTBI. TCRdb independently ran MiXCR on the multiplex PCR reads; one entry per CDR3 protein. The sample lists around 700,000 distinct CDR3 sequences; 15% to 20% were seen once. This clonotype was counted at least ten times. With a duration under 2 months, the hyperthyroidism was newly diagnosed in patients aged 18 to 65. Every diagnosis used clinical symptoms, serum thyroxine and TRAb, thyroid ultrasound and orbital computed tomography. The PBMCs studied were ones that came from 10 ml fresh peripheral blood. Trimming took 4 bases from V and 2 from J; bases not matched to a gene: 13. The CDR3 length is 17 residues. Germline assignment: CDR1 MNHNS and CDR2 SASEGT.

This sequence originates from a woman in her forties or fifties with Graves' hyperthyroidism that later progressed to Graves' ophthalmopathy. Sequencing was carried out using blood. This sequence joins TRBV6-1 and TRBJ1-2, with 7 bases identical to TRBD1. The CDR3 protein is CASSAKRGQANNYGYTF. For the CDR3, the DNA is TGTGCCAGCAGTGCCAAACGCGGACAGGCAAACAACTATGGCTACACCTTC.